The 27 T cell receptor beta chains presented below share a single source sample, sequenced in a study of read filtering for tumor transcriptome and immune sequencing. Molecular barcoded adaptors covering alpha/delta and beta/gamma chains were used on 400 ng RNA. TCRdb reprocessed the reads via MiXCR and lists one record per CDR3 protein. Of 100,000 to 150,000 distinct CDR3 sequences detected, about 13% appear once; the ten largest clones hold 7% to 9%. The sample was a population of CD138-negative cells sorted from bone marrow. These receptors came from a donor at least 40 years old with multiple myeloma.

This clonotype was counted ten times or more. This chain uses TRBV29-1 with TRBJ2-7; 9 bases agree with TRBD1. This CDR3 region has 15 residues. The J segment lost 2 bases and the V segment lost 6 bases, leaving 11 bases of the junction unmatched. Germline lookup yields CDR1 SQVTM and CDR2 ANQGSEA. CDR3 in amino acids: CSVERQGVKPYEQYF. CDR3 DNA: TGCAGCGTCGAGAGACAGGGGGTCAAACCCTACGAGCAGTACTTC.

This clonotype was counted only a few times. Written as DNA, the CDR3 is TGTGCCAGTAGTTCAGGATGGGACGCGGAGACCCAGTACTTC. Its protein product is CASSSGWDAETQYF. The chain recombines TRBV19 with TRBJ2-5; either TRBD1 or TRBD2 may supply D (5 bases each). CDR1 is LNHDA, CDR2 SQIVND, per germline (reference sequence). Trimming took 5 bases from V and 5 from J, leaving 15 bases between them. This CDR3 has 14 residues.

This clonotype was detected many times. J is TRBJ2-1 and V is TRBV7-2; D ambiguous. Trimming pared 7 bases from V and 10 bases from J, leaving 14 bases between. Germline V lookup: CDR1 SGHTA, CDR2 FQGNSA. The CDR3 is 12 residues long. The CDR3 sequence: CASTPGSSEQFF. The CDR3, as DNA: TGTGCCAGCACTCCCGGGTCTTCGGAGCAGTTCTTC.

At least ten counts were recorded for this clonotype. The chain has TRBV7-9 and TRBJ2-1; 7 bases map to TRBD2. V shed 4 bases and J 2 bases; nucleotides not matched to a gene: 8. Germline V gives CDR1 SEHNR, CDR2 FQNEAQ (reference sequence). This CDR3 is 16 amino acids long. Here the CDR3 reads CASSSRGERAYNEQFF. In nucleotides, the CDR3 is TGTGCCAGCAGCTCCCGGGGGGAGCGGGCCTACAATGAGCAGTTCTTC.

This clonotype was seen repeatedly, ten times or more. The chain links TRBV12-3 or TRBV12-4 to TRBJ2-1; TRBD2 is a possible D gene (6 bases). The CDR3 loop spans 17 amino acids. V shed 7 bases and J shed 0 bases, with 19 bases lying between them. The CDR3 DNA sequence: TGTGCCAGCACGCCATGGGGCGGGAAGAGCTCCTACAATGAGCAGTTCTTC. Protein product: CASTPWGGKSSYNEQFF.

This clonotype was observed at least ten times. The V call is TRBV6-2 or TRBV6-3, the J call TRBJ2-1; 8 nucleotides agree with TRBD2. V was clipped by 7 bases and J by 4 bases; unmatched bases: 9. From germline, CDR1 is MNHEY and CDR2 SVGEGT. The CDR3 is 15 amino acids. This CDR3 is CASIQTSGDYNEQFF. In DNA form, the CDR3 reads TGTGCCAGCATACAAACTAGCGGAGATTACAATGAGCAGTTCTTC.

This clonotype was detected ten times or more. The rearrangement joins TRBV29-1 to TRBJ2-6; D ambiguous. Trimming stripped 4 bases from V and 1 base from J, with 5 bases between. The germline V gene has CDR1 SQVTM and CDR2 ANQGSEA. This CDR3 contains 13 residues. DNA of the CDR3: TGCAGCGTTGCGGCATCTGGGGCCAACGTCCTGACTTTC. Translating it yields CSVAASGANVLTF.

A note on this clonotype: One base away lies a much larger clone, so this may be a sequencing read error. The missing conserved phenylalanine or tryptophan at the end of this CDR3 makes a read error likely. The chain has TRBV6-2 or TRBV6-3 and TRBJ2-1; D not resolved. Trimming cost V 5 bases and J 10 bases, with 15 bases left between them. The CDR3 contains 13 residues. Germline CDR1 is MNHEY and CDR2 is SVGEGT. CDR3 in amino acids: CASSQSKSVEQFL. In DNA, the CDR3 is TGTGCCAGCAGTCAATCGAAAAGTGTCGAGCAGTTCCTC.

This clonotype appeared many times. The chain joins TRBV20-1 to TRBJ2-7; the match to TRBD2 covers 7 bases. Trimming at V came to 6 bases and at J to 5 bases, leaving 13 bases not matched to a gene. Per the germline V gene, CDR1 is DFQATT and CDR2 is SNEGSKA (reference sequence). This CDR3 has 14 residues. The CDR3 coding sequence is TGCAGTGCCTTGAAGGTTACGGGGAGGGACGAGCAGTACTTC. As protein: CSALKVTGRDEQYF.

J is TRBJ2-5 and V is TRBV4-1; D is unclear. V was trimmed by 1 base and J by 2 bases, leaving 8 bases between them. Germline values: CDR1 MGHRA, CDR2 YSYEKL. The CDR3 totals 14 residues. CDR3 loop: CASSQVALQETQYF. CDR3 in DNA: TGCGCCAGCAGCCAAGTGGCCCTACAAGAGACCCAGTACTTC.

This clonotype was recorded at least ten times. The chain joins TRBV6-1 to TRBJ2-7, with D maybe TRBD2 (5 bases). Per germline, CDR1 MNHNS and CDR2 SASEGT. Trimming pared 4 bases from V and 3 bases from J, leaving 10 bases between. The CDR3 extends over 13 amino acids. The CDR3 coding sequence is TGTGCCAGCAGTGGAGAACTAGACTACGAGCAGTACTTC. Protein product: CASSGELDYEQYF.

This clonotype has a count of ten or more. The chain has TRBV4-3 and TRBJ2-6, with unresolved D. The V and J ends lost 0 bases and 4 bases respectively, with 10 bases between them. The germline V gene has CDR1 LGHNA and CDR2 YSLEER. The CDR3 totals 16 residues. CDR3 amino acids: CASSQDPQPGANVLTF. The CDR3 DNA is TGCGCCAGCAGCCAAGACCCCCAGCCAGGGGCCAACGTCCTGACTTTC.

CDR3 loop: CASSLSGTANTEAFF. For the CDR3, the DNA is TGTGCCAGCAGCTTATCCGGGACAGCGAACACTGAAGCTTTCTTT. V and J are TRBV7-8 and TRBJ1-1, with 7 bases lining up with TRBD1. The CDR3 extends over 15 amino acids. The V segment lost 2 bases and the J segment 1 base; nucleotides outside the gene matches: 4. Germline V gene lookup returns CDR1 SGHVS and CDR2 FQNEAQ.

In regard to this clonotype: A much more abundant neighbour one base away suggests this may be a read error. The chain joins TRBV12-3 or TRBV12-4 to TRBJ2-5; tentatively, D is TRBD2 (6 bases). The CDR3 totals 11 residues. V was cut by 6 bases and J by 9 bases, with 11 bases left in between. The CDR3 nucleotides are TGTGCCAGCAGGACTGGGGAGGCCCAGTACTTC. Protein: CASRTGEAQYF.

Details on this clonotype: A read error likely explains this, since a far larger clone differs by one base. The chain joins TRBV7-3 to TRBJ2-1; 10 bases agree with TRBD2. The better agreement between TRBJ2-7 and the DNA end casts doubt on the J call. Germline CDR1 SGHTA, CDR2 FQGTGA. This CDR3 is built from 17 residues. Here the CDR3 DNA reads TGTGCCAGGAGCCAGCAGTCGGGGACTAGCGTTACCTACGAGCAGTACTTC. Its protein product is CARSQQSGTSVTYEQYF.

This clonotype came up many times. CDR3 amino acids: CASSHPGVQETQYF. The CDR3 DNA sequence: TGTGCCAGCAGTCACCCAGGGGTCCAAGAGACCCAGTACTTC. The chain carries TRBV27 and TRBJ2-5; D possibly corresponds to TRBD1 (6 bases). Germline CDR1 MNHEY, CDR2 SMNVEV (reference sequence). The CDR3 totals 14 residues. Trimming pared 5 bases from V and 1 base from J, leaving 11 bases between.

The chain joins TRBV10-3 to TRBJ2-5; no clear D. This CDR3 is 12 amino acids long. Trimming cost V 2 bases and J 5 bases, with 6 bases left between them. Germline CDR1 is ENHRY and CDR2 is SYGVKD. For the CDR3, the DNA is TGTGCCATCAGTGAGACCCAGGAGACCCAGTACTTC. The encoded protein is CAISETQETQYF.

In regard to this clonotype: Possible read error: a much larger clone is one base away. The chain links TRBV11-2 to TRBJ2-7, with D uncertain. The end of the DNA is better explained by TRBJ2-1, so the J call may be wrong. The CDR3 is 14 amino acids. From germline, CDR1 is SGHAT and CDR2 FQNNGV. The CDR3 reads CASSGHGQLYEQFF. CDR3 in DNA: TGTGCCAGCAGCGGGCACGGGCAGCTGTACGAGCAGTTCTTC.

The chain is built from TRBV25-1 and TRBJ2-2, with TRBD2 matching 9 bases. The CDR3 runs to 15 residues. CDR1 and CDR2 from the germline V gene are MGHDK and SYGVNS. V was pared by 5 bases and J by 7 bases, with 8 bases of the junction left unmatched. CDR3 sequence reads: CASSWASGKSGELFF. The CDR3 DNA sequence: TGTGCCAGCAGTTGGGCTAGCGGGAAGAGCGGGGAGCTGTTTTTT.

This clonotype was counted ten times or more. The V and J genes are TRBV7-9 and TRBJ1-1; possible D gene TRBD1, 5 bases. This CDR3 spans 15 amino acids. Germline CDR1 reads SEHNR; CDR2 reads FQNEAQ (reference sequence). Trimming pared 7 bases from V and 0 bases from J, leaving 15 bases between. In nucleotides, the CDR3 is TGTGCCAGCAAAAATTCCGGGACGTTGAACACTGAAGCTTTCTTT. It translates to CASKNSGTLNTEAFF.

There are many counts of this clonotype. V usage is TRBV9 and J usage is TRBJ2-5; perhaps TRBD2 as D (6 bases). The CDR3 sequence is 15 residues long. The V gene lost 0 bases and the J gene lost 5 bases, with 14 bases spanning the gap. Germline loops: CDR1 SGDLS, CDR2 YYNGEE. CDR3 loop: CASSVGIGREETQYF. The DNA of the CDR3 is TGTGCCAGCAGCGTAGGGATCGGACGGGAGGAGACCCAGTACTTC. Full variable domain (rest looked up from reference TRBV9 and TRBJ2-5): DSGVTQTPKHLITATGQRVTLRCSPRSGDLSVYWYQQSLDQGLQFLIQYYNGEERAKGNILERFSAQQFPDLHSELNLSSLELGDSALYFCASSVGIGREETQYFGPGTRLLVL.

The chain employs TRBV3-1 and TRBJ2-7, with D possibly TRBD2 on 5 matching bases. Germline V gives CDR1 LGHDT, CDR2 YNNKEL (reference sequence). CDR3 length: 14 residues. Trimming stripped 4 bases from V and 6 bases from J, with 16 bases between. The DNA for the CDR3 is TGTGCCAGCAGCCTTCGCGACTACCTTTCCGAGCAGTACTTC. The encoded protein is CASSLRDYLSEQYF.

The sample holds many counts of this clonotype. The V gene is TRBV29-1, the J gene TRBJ1-1, with TRBD1 identical over 9 bases. Germline V CDR1 and CDR2: SQVTM, ANQGSEA. V shed 7 bases and J 0 bases; nucleotides not matched to a gene: 3. This CDR3 is built from 13 residues. The CDR3 here is CSGDRGVNTEAFF. CDR3 in DNA: TGCAGCGGTGACAGGGGGGTGAACACTGAAGCTTTCTTT.

V usage is TRBV4-1 and J usage is TRBJ2-1, with 9 positions matching TRBD1. The V gene's germline CDR1 is MGHRA and CDR2 YSYEKL. The CDR3 is 16 amino acids. The ends lost 3 bases at V and 4 bases at J; junction bases unmatched: 7. CDR3 in amino acids: CASSHPDRGPYNEQFF. The DNA for the CDR3 is TGCGCCAGCAGCCACCCGGACAGGGGCCCGTACAATGAGCAGTTCTTC.

This clonotype was detected ten times or more. This chain uses TRBV7-2 with TRBJ2-5; the D is unclear. The germline CDR1 and CDR2 sequences are SGHTA and FQGNSA. The CDR3 totals 14 residues. Trimming pared 0 bases from V and 2 bases from J, leaving 7 bases between. In DNA, the CDR3 is TGTGCCAGCAGCTTAGCTAAGGGTCAAGAGACCCAGTACTTC. It translates to CASSLAKGQETQYF.

In its sample, this clonotype was seen many times. V gene TRBV24-1 combines with J gene TRBJ2-1; D is perhaps TRBD1 (6 bases). Deletions cut 5 bases from V and 6 bases from J, with 16 bases between. From germline, CDR1 is KGHDR and CDR2 SFDVKD. This CDR3 contains 15 residues. In nucleotides, the CDR3 is TGTGCCACCAGTGGGCTAGGGCGAGGGGGCAATGAGCAGTTCTTC. Amino acids: CATSGLGRGGNEQFF.

This clonotype showed up just a few times. V usage is TRBV20-1 and J usage is TRBJ2-5; 12 bases line up with TRBD2. Germline CDR1 DFQATT, CDR2 SNEGSKA (reference sequence). There are 14 residues in the CDR3. Germline trimming cut 5 bases from V and 5 bases from J; bases unmatched to any gene: 6. The CDR3 coding sequence is TGCAGTGCTGAGCGGCTAGCGGGAGGGGAGACCCAGTACTTC. Amino acids: CSAERLAGGETQYF.